This T cell receptor beta chain was documented in a study of response to subunit inactivated influenza vaccine. Study-wide points: It was suggested by the authors that few new T cells are recruited by each seasonal influenza vaccination.

The CDR3 contains 15 residues. The V end lost 4 bases, the J end lost 4 bases, and 16 bases lay between the germline ends. A remark on this clonotype: Antigen unknown.

TCRdb processed the RT-PCR reads anew with MiXCR; each CDR3 protein has one entry. The sample holds more than 550,000 distinct CDR3 sequences, 12% seen once. The chain recombines TRBV12-3 or TRBV12-4 with TRBJ1-2; D is unclear. The source was PBMCs from blood, collected on the day of vaccination. The sequence came from a man in his fifties who received an inactivated influenza vaccine. The CDR3 DNA follows: TGTGCCAGCAGTTCTCGCAGGCCAGCTATCTATGGCTACACCTTC. Protein: CASSSRRPAIYGYTF.